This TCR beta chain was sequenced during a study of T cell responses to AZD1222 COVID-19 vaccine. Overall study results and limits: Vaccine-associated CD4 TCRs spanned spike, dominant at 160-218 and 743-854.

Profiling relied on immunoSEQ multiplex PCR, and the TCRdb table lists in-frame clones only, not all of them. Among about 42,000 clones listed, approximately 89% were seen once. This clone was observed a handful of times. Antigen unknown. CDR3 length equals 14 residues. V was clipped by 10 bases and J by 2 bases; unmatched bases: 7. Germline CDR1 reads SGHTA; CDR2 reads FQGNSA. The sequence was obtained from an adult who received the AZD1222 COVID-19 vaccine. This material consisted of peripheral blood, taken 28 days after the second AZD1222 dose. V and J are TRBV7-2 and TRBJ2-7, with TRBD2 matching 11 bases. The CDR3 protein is CAIKTSGSPYEQYF. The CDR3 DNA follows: TGTGCCATTAAAACTAGCGGGAGTCCCTACGAGCAGTACTTC.